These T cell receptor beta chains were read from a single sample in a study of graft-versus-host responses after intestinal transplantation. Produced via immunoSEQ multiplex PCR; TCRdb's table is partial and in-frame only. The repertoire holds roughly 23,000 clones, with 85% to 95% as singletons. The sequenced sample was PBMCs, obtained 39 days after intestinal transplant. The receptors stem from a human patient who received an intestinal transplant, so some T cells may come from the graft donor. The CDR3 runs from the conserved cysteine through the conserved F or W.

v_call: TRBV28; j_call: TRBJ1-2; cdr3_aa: CASSFMGYGDTTNYGYTF
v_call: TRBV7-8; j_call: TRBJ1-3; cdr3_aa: CASSLGQIRSGNTIYF
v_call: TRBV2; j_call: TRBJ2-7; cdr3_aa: CASSPTPGTDVGEQYF
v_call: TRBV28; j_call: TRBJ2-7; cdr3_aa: CASSWTLAGPNYEQYF
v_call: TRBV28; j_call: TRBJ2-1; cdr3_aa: CASSSSDSGRAYNEQFF
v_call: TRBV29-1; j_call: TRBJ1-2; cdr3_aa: CSVPGGNSGYTF
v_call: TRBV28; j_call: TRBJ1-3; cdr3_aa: CASNSDPLIENTIYF
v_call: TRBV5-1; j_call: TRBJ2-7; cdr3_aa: CASSSQTVEAGEQYF
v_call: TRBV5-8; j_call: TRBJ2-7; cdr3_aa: CASSLGGDRREQYF
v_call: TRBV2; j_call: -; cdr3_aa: CASRDLRGFGNEQYF
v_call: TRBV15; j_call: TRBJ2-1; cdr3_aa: CATSREIAVSSYNEQFF
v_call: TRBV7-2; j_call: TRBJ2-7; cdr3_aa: CASSPGPTYEQYF
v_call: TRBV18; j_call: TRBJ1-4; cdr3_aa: CASSPPEGTNEKLFF
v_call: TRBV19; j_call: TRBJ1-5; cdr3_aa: CASSIQGARNQPQHF
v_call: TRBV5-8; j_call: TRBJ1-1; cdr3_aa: CASSGGQAPLPALNTEAFF
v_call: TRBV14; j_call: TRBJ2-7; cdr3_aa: CASSLSPPQYF